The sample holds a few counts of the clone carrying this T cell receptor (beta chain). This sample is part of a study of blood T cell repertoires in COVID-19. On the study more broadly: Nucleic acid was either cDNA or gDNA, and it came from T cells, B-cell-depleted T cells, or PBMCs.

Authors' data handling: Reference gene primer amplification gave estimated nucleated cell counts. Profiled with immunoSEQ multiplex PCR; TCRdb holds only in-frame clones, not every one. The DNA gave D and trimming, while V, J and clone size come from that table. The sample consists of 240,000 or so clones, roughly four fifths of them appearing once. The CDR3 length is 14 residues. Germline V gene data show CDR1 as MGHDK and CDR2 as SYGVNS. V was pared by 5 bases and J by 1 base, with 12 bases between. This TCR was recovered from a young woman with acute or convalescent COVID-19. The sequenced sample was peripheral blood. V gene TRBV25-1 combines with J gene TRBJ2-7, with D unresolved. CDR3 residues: CASSLRSESYEQYF. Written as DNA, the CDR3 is TGTGCCAGCAGTCTGCGGTCAGAATCCTACGAGCAGTACTTC.